These 22 T cell receptor beta chains share one sample of origin, sequenced in a study of cytomegalovirus exposure and HLA in healthy donors. Data came from immunoSEQ multiplex PCR; TCRdb stores just in-frame clones and leaves some out. Among about 150,000 clones, roughly nine tenths were seen once, and the ten largest hold about 0.7%. Source material: PBMCs. These receptors were taken from a man younger than 30 in good health and CMV-seronegative.

The rearrangement joins TRBV6-5 to TRBJ2-5; TRBD1 matches at 10 bases. There are 13 residues in the CDR3. V shed 6 bases and J 5 bases; nucleotides not matched to a gene: 3. Looked up from germline, CDR1 is MNHEY and CDR2 is SVGAGI. CDR3 protein: CASRRGQGETQYF. The CDR3 DNA follows: TGTGCCAGCAGGAGGGGACAGGGGGAGACCCAGTACTTC.

This clone is a singleton in its sample. The chain uses TRBV6-6 and TRBJ1-1; TRBD1 matches 8 bases. CDR1 and CDR2 from the germline V gene are MNHNY and SVGAGI (reference sequence). The CDR3 runs to 14 residues. Trimming at V came to 5 bases and at J to 3 bases, leaving 5 bases not matched to a gene. In DNA form, the CDR3 reads TGTGCCAGCAGTCCACAGGGGGGCGACACTGAAGCTTTCTTT. Translating gives CASSPQGGDTEAFF.

The chain is built from TRBV9 and TRBJ2-5, with 8 positions matching TRBD2. The CDR3 is 17 amino acids. Germline loops: CDR1 SGDLS, CDR2 YYNGEE. With 0 bases clipped from V and 1 base from J, the junction kept 8 bases outside the gene matches. CDR3 region: CASSVDPSGGLQETQYF. The CDR3 DNA sequence: TGTGCCAGCAGCGTAGATCCCAGCGGGGGACTCCAAGAGACCCAGTACTTC.

The chain carries TRBV15 and TRBJ2-7; TRBD2 matches at 14 bases. The CDR3 has 18 residues. Losses at the gene ends were 4 bases for V and 0 bases for J; bases not matched to a gene: 8. Per germline, CDR1 LNHNV and CDR2 YYDKDF (reference sequence). The CDR3 DNA reads as TGTGCCACCAGCAAAAAACCGGGACTAGCGGGAGTCTCCTACGAGCAGTACGTC. Its translation: CATSKKPGLAGVSYEQYV.

The V call is TRBV27, the J call TRBJ1-1, with 8 positions matching TRBD1. J gave up 4 bases and V 5 bases, and 3 bases lay outside the gene matches. From germline, CDR1 is MNHEY and CDR2 SMNVEV (reference sequence). CDR3 length: 13 residues. Here the CDR3 reads CASSRQGSTEAFF. Written as DNA, the CDR3 is TGTGCCAGCAGTCGACAGGGGTCCACTGAAGCTTTCTTT.

The V and J genes are TRBV6-1 and TRBJ2-2; no firm D call. The ends were cut back, 2 bases at V and 1 base at J, with 5 bases in the middle. Germline CDR1 MNHNS, CDR2 SASEGT. The CDR3 spans 14 residues. The CDR3 region is CASSELENTGELFF. DNA of the CDR3: TGTGCCAGCAGTGAACTAGAGAACACCGGGGAGCTGTTTTTT.

For this clone: A much larger clone is a single base away; this may be a read error. The V call is TRBV7-9, the J call TRBJ1-1; 7 bases are a match to TRBD1. V lost 5 bases, J lost 1 base, and 1 base stayed unmatched. Germline-derived CDR1 and CDR2 are SEHNR and FQNEAQ (reference sequence). This CDR3 comprises 13 residues. CDR3 loop: CASSRDRNTEAFF. The CDR3 DNA follows: TGTGCCAGCAGCCGGGACAGGAACACTGAAGCTTTCTTT.

V and J are TRBV27 and TRBJ2-5, with a weak D call TRBD1 (5 bases). This CDR3 comprises 16 residues. V was trimmed by 3 bases and J by 5 bases, leaving 19 bases between them. The germline CDR1 and CDR2 sequences are MNHEY and SMNVEV (reference sequence). CDR3 coding DNA: TGTGCCAGCAGTTTCATTGGGCCCCAGGGCGGTGAGACCCAGTACTTC. This translates into CASSFIGPQGGETQYF.

This sequence joins TRBV29-1 and TRBJ1-5, with TRBD1 matching 10 bases. The germline V gene encodes CDR1 SQVTM and CDR2 ANQGSEA. This CDR3 is built from 14 residues. V shed 4 bases, J shed 1 base, and the junction held 1 base outside the gene matches. CDR3 sequence reads: CSVGGQGSNQPQHF. The CDR3 nucleotides read TGCAGCGTTGGGGGACAGGGGAGCAATCAGCCCCAGCATTTT.

This clone was counted once. The chain uses TRBV7-2 and TRBJ2-4, with a possible D match to TRBD2 (5 bases). Germline V gene sequence: CDR1 SGHTA, CDR2 FQGNSA. The ends were cut back, 1 base at V and 0 bases at J, with 7 bases in the middle. There are 15 residues in the CDR3. This chain's CDR3 is CASSLGELAKNIQYF. The CDR3, as DNA: TGTGCCAGCAGCTTAGGGGAGCTAGCCAAAAACATTCAGTACTTC.

The CDR3 sequence: CATSRDRSSGNTIYF. In nucleotides, the CDR3 is TGTGCCACCAGCAGAGATCGGAGCTCTGGAAACACCATATATTTT. The J gene is TRBJ1-3, the V gene TRBV15; D gene ambiguous. Trimming pared 0 bases from V and 0 bases from J, leaving 6 bases between. The CDR3 is 15 residues long. Germline loops: CDR1 LNHNV, CDR2 YYDKDF (reference sequence).

The V gene is TRBV15, the J gene TRBJ1-3, with D perhaps TRBD1 (5 bases). CDR3 length: 15 residues. Germline CDR1 LNHNV, CDR2 YYDKDF (reference sequence). V lost 0 bases and J lost 4, with 10 bases in between. CDR3 in DNA: TGTGCCACCAGCAGAGACGCCAGGGCAGGAAACACCATATATTTT. This gives the protein CATSRDARAGNTIYF.

The J gene is TRBJ2-3, the V gene TRBV4-3; perhaps TRBD2 as D (6 bases). Germline CDR1 and CDR2: LGHNA and YSLEER. The CDR3 covers 16 residues. V lost 2 bases to trimming and J lost 5 bases, with 17 bases between them. The CDR3 DNA sequence: TGCGCCAGCAGCCAATCCGGGACTCCAATTGGAGATACGCAGTATTTT. The encoded protein is CASSQSGTPIGDTQYF.

The chain employs TRBV5-8 and TRBJ2-1; 7 bases fit TRBD1. The CDR3 consists of 16 residues. V gave up 4 bases and J gave up 3 bases; unmatched junction bases: 10. Germline-derived CDR1 and CDR2 are SGHTS and YDEGEE. The CDR3 bases are TGTGCCAGCAGCGCTAACCGGGACAGTTTCTACAATGAGCAGTTCTTC. It specifies CASSANRDSFYNEQFF.

To note about this clone: Other DNA sequences of this sample code for an identical CDR3. This rearrangement joins TRBV6-5 to TRBJ2-1; D might be TRBD2 (5 bases). Trimming cost V 0 bases and J 4 bases, with 7 bases left between them. Germline V gene lookup returns CDR1 MNHEY and CDR2 SVGAGI. The length of the CDR3 is 14 residues. The CDR3, as DNA: TGTGCCAGCAGTTACTCGAGGGTTTACAATGAGCAGTTCTTC. Translation: CASSYSRVYNEQFF.

This rearrangement joins TRBV5-1 to TRBJ2-7, with 7 nucleotides matching TRBD2. The germline V gene encodes CDR1 SGHRS and CDR2 YFSETQ. After removal of 4 bases from V and 2 bases from J, the junction contained 6 bases not matched to a gene. This CDR3 has 14 amino acids. The CDR3 protein is CASSAGTIPYEQYV. The CDR3 DNA reads as TGCGCCAGCAGCGCCGGGACTATCCCCTACGAGCAGTACGTC.

CDR3 in amino acids: CASSFGRGGNFEKLFF. Written as DNA, the CDR3 is TGTGCCAGCAGCTTCGGTCGTGGAGGGAATTTTGAAAAACTGTTTTTT. The chain carries TRBV5-6 and TRBJ1-4; D is uncertain. Germline lookup yields CDR1 SGHDT and CDR2 YYEEEE. This CDR3 region has 16 residues. Between the trimmed V and J ends, which lost 2 bases and 7 bases, there was a span of 18 bases. The whole variable domain, filled in from reference TRBV5-6 and TRBJ1-4, reads DAGVTQSPTHLIKTRGQQVTLRCSPKSGHDTVSWYQQALGQGPQFIFQYYEEEERQRGNFPDRFSGHQFPNYSSELNVNALLLGDSALYLCASSFGRGGNFEKLFFGSGTQLSVL.

The CDR3 DNA reads as TGTGCCAGCAGCTCCACGGGCGAGGGCCGCACAGATACGCAGTATTTT. Its translation is CASSSTGEGRTDTQYF. V usage is TRBV7-9 and J usage is TRBJ2-3; possible D gene TRBD2, 5 bases. Trimming took off 4 bases at V and 1 base at J, with 15 bases between the two ends. In germline, CDR1 is SEHNR, CDR2 FQNEAQ (reference sequence). The CDR3 is 16 residues long.

The chain employs TRBV10-3 and TRBJ2-5, with TRBD2 matching 11 bases. This CDR3 spans 14 amino acids. V was clipped by 10 bases and J by 3 bases; unmatched bases: 7. Germline-derived CDR1 and CDR2 are ENHRY and SYGVKD. CDR3 loop: CATYPGLAEETQYF. CDR3 bases: TGTGCCACGTATCCGGGACTAGCGGAAGAGACCCAGTACTTC.

This clone has just one count. The chain links TRBV7-9 to TRBJ2-1; 11 bases fit TRBD2. Germline V gives CDR1 SEHNR, CDR2 FQNEAQ (reference sequence). After removal of 1 base from V and 9 bases from J, the junction contained 8 bases not matched to a gene. The CDR3 runs 16 residues. The CDR3 loop is CASSLVSGRGAVEQFF. CDR3 nucleotide sequence: TGTGCCAGCAGCTTAGTTAGCGGGAGGGGTGCTGTTGAGCAGTTCTTC.

V and J are TRBV14 and TRBJ2-7, with TRBD2 matching over 10 bases. CDR3 length: 15 residues. Trimming at V came to 2 bases and at J to 0 bases, leaving 1 base not matched to a gene. The germline V gene encodes CDR1 SGHDN and CDR2 FVKESK. The CDR3 DNA reads as TGTGCCAGCAGCCAACCTAGCGGGGGCTCCTACGAGCAGTACTTC. This codes for CASSQPSGGSYEQYF. Together with reference TRBV14 and TRBJ2-7, the CDR3 gives the full variable domain: EAGVTQFPSHSVIEKGQTVTLRCDPISGHDNLYWYRRVMGKEIKFLLHFVKESKQDESGMPNNRFLAERTGGTYSTLKVQPAELEDSGVYFCASSQPSGGSYEQYFGPGTRLTVT.

The genes are TRBV19 and TRBJ2-1; D perhaps matches TRBD2 (6 bases). The germline V and J ends were trimmed by 8 bases and 13 bases, with 21 bases remaining between them. Germline CDR1 and CDR2: LNHDA and SQIVND (reference sequence). The CDR3 extends over 13 amino acids. Here the CDR3 reads CASGRRAWGDQFF. CDR3 bases: TGTGCCAGTGGAAGGCGGGCTTGGGGGGACCAGTTCTTC.